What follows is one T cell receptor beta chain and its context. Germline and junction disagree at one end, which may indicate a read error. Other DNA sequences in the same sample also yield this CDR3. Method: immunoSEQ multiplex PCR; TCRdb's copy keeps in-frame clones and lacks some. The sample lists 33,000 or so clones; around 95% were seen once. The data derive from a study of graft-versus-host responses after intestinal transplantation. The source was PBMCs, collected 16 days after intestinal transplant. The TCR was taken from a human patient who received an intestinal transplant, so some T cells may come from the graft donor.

The chain's CDR3 is CASSSGQISYEQYF. DNA of the CDR3: TGCGCCAGCAGTTCAGGACAGATCTCCTACGAGCAGTACTTC. This chain uses TRBV28 with TRBJ2-7, with D tentatively TRBD1 (6 bases). The CDR3 covers 14 residues. Germline CDR1 and CDR2: MDHEN and SYDVKM.